What follows are 8 T cell receptor beta chains derived from one specimen sequenced in a study of T cell responses to AZD1222 COVID-19 vaccine. Method: immunoSEQ multiplex PCR; TCRdb's copy keeps in-frame clones and lacks some. Altogether approximately 160,000 clones are present, about 91% being singletons, with the ten largest covering about 3.3%. This material consisted of peripheral blood, taken on day 0 of MenACWY control vaccination. The receptor source for this set is an adult in good health.

This chain connects TRBV27 to TRBJ2-7; a possible D gene is TRBD2 (5 bases). The CDR3 runs 16 residues. The germline gives CDR1 MNHEY, CDR2 SMNVEV (reference sequence). Trimming took 5 bases from V and 2 from J, leaving 19 bases between them. CDR3 sequence reads: CASSPPRGRHPYEQYF. The CDR3 DNA follows: TGTGCCAGCAGTCCCCCTCGTGGGAGACATCCCTACGAGCAGTACTTC.

The V gene is TRBV3-1 (or the pseudogene TRBV3-2), the J gene TRBJ2-3; D may be TRBD2 (6 bases). CDR1 is LGHDT, CDR2 YNNKEL, per germline (reference sequence). The CDR3 sequence is 16 residues long. The V end was cut by 1 base, the J end by 5 bases, with 16 bases between. The CDR3, as DNA: TGTGCCAGCAGCCAAGGACAGCGGGCGAGGGGAGATACGCAGTATTTT. Residues: CASSQGQRARGDTQYF.

The chain carries TRBV12-3 or TRBV12-4 and TRBJ2-1; D remains ambiguous. There are 12 residues in the CDR3. With 4 bases removed from V and 8 bases from J, the gap between germline ends came to 9 bases. CDR3 sequence: CASSSVTDEQFF. The CDR3 DNA sequence: TGTGCCAGCAGTTCCGTTACCGATGAGCAGTTCTTC.

A remark on this clone: The junction departs from the called germline gene at one end, perhaps through a read error. The chain joins TRBV7-7 to TRBJ2-3; D is perhaps TRBD1 (6 bases). The CDR3 is 13 amino acids. Germline-derived CDR1 and CDR2 are SSHAT and FNYEAQ (reference sequence). This CDR3 is CASSSQGTDTQYF. The CDR3 DNA follows: TGTGCTAGCAGCTCTCAGGGGACAGATACGCAGTATTTT.

This chain uses TRBV6-5 with TRBJ2-5; D remains unclear. The CDR3 totals 13 residues. V was trimmed by 6 bases and J by 0 bases, leaving 8 bases between them. Germline assignment: CDR1 MNHEY and CDR2 SVGAGI. CDR3 bases: TGTGCCAGCAGGTCTCAGAACCAAGAGACCCAGTACTTC. This sequence encodes CASRSQNQETQYF.

This clone was detected a few times. The genes are TRBV11-3 and TRBJ2-1, with 9 nucleotides matching TRBD2. This CDR3 spans 16 amino acids. Germline V gives CDR1 SGHNT, CDR2 YENEEA. The J segment lost 6 bases and the V segment lost 4 bases, leaving 10 bases of the junction unmatched. This CDR3 is CASSSPFLAGSNEQFF. The CDR3 DNA reads TGTGCCAGCAGCTCACCTTTTCTAGCGGGATCCAATGAGCAGTTCTTC.

The chain is built from TRBV11-3 and TRBJ2-1; 9 nucleotides match TRBD2. The germline V gene encodes CDR1 SGHNT and CDR2 YENEEA. V shed 4 bases, J shed 2 bases, and the junction held 12 bases outside the gene matches. The CDR3 loop spans 18 amino acids. CDR3 in DNA: TGTGCCAGCAGCTCCCCCTTAGGAGGCGGGGGGGCCTACAATGAGCAGTTCTTC. Its translation is CASSSPLGGGGAYNEQFF.

The gene calls are TRBV27 and TRBJ2-5; D possibly corresponds to TRBD2 (5 bases). CDR1 MNHEY and CDR2 SMNVEV come from the germline V gene (reference sequence). V shed 11 bases and J shed 5 bases, with 15 bases lying between them. CDR3 length: 12 amino acids. The CDR3 protein is CAVRTAWETQYF. Here the CDR3 DNA reads TGTGCCGTCCGGACTGCGTGGGAGACCCAGTACTTC.